This TCR beta chain was found in a study of blood T cells in healthy people across ages. Study-level findings and limits: More naive CD4+ cells and higher diversity were found in long-lived than in aged donors. Without sorted subsets, naive and antigen-experienced compartments could not be conclusively compared.

The second PCR ran about 6 to 11 cycles with a sample-barcoded 5' primer and J-beta primers. Each cDNA molecule was tagged by a template-switch adaptor that had 12 random nucleotides. Any given sample supplied a minimum of 3 million CDR3-containing paired-end reads. TCRdb ran MiXCR on the 5' RACE reads and lists one entry per CDR3 protein. Here the sample spans 450,000 to 700,000 distinct CDR3 sequences, approximately 27% being singletons. As regards this clonotype: Its antigen remains unknown.

The length of the CDR3 is 16 residues. Trimming removed 0 bases from V and 6 bases from J; junction bases left unmatched: 8. Germline CDR1 SGHAT, CDR2 FQNNGV. Sequencing was carried out using blood. The clonotype comes from a woman aged 70-85 years in good health. The J gene is TRBJ1-2, the V gene TRBV11-2, with 9 nucleotides matching TRBD1. Here the CDR3 DNA reads TGTGCCAGCAGCTTAGAAAGGACAGGGGAGGCGAATGGCTACACCTTC. Protein: CASSLERTGEANGYTF.